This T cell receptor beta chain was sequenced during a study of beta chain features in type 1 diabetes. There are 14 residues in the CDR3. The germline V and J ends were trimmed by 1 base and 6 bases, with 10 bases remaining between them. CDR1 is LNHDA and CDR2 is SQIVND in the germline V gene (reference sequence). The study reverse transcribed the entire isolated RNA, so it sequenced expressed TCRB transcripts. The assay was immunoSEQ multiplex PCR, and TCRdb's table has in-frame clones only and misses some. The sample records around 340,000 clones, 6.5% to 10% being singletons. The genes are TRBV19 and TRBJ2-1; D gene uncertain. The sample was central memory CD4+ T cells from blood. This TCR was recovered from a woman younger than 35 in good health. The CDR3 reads CASSIGSKSNEQFF. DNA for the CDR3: TGTGCCAGTAGTATAGGAAGTAAATCCAATGAGCAGTTCTTC. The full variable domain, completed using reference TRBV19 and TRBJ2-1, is DGGITQSPKYLFRKEGQNVTLSCEQNLNHDAMYWYRQDPGQGLRLIYYSQIVNDFQKGDIAEGYSVSREKKESFPLTVTSAQKNPTAFYLCASSIGSKSNEQFFGPGTRLTVL.